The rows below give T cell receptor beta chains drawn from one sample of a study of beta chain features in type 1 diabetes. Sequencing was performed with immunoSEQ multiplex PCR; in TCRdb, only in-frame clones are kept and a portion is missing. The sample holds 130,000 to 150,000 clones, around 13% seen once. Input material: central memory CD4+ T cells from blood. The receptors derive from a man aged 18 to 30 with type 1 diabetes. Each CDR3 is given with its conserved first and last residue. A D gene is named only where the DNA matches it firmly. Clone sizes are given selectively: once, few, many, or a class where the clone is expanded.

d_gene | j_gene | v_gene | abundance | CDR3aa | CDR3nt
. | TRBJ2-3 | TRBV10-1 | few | CASSESLAETDTQYF | TGCGCCAGCAGTGAGTCTTTGGCGGAGACAGATACGCAGTATTTT
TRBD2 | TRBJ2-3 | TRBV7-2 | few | CASSLVLSGVEDTQYF | TGTGCCAGCAGCTTAGTGCTTAGCGGGGTGGAAGATACGCAGTATTTT
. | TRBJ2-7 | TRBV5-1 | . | CASSLGSSYEQYF | TGCGCCAGCAGCCTTGGATCCTCCTACGAGCAGTACTTC
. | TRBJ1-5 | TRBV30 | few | CAWSPPHGPQHF | TGTGCCTGGAGTCCCCCCCATGGGCCCCAGCATTTT
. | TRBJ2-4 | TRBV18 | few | CASSLDRAKNIQYF | TGTGCCAGCTCGCTGGACAGAGCCAAAAACATTCAGTACTTC
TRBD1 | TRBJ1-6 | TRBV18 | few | CASSPQADRGQVSSPLHF | TGTGCCAGCTCACCACAAGCCGACAGGGGGCAAGTTAGTTCACCCCTCCACTTT
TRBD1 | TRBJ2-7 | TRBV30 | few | CAWSGTGDEQYF | TGTGCCTGGAGTGGAACAGGGGACGAGCAGTACTTC
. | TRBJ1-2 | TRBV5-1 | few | CASSLGALGYGYTF | TGCGCCAGCAGCTTGGGGGCCCTGGGCTATGGCTACACCTTC
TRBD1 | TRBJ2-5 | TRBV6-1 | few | CASGTGAGRTQYF | TGTGCCAGCGGAACAGGGGCTGGAAGGACCCAGTACTTC
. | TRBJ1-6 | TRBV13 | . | CASSFESLYNSPLHF | TGTGCCAGCAGCTTTGAGTCACTATATAATTCACCCCTCCACTTT
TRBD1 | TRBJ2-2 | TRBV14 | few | CASRRGQGLTGELFF | TGTGCCAGCAGAAGGGGACAGGGGTTAACCGGGGAGCTGTTTTTT
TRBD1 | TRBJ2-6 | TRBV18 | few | CASSPLGTASGANVLTF | TGTGCCAGCTCACCCCTCGGGACAGCCTCTGGGGCCAACGTCCTGACTTTC
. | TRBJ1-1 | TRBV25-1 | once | CASSEGPNTEAFF | TGTGCCAGCAGTGAAGGACCGAACACTGAAGCTTTCTTT
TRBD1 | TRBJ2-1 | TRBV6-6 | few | CASVFGTGGGEQFF | TGTGCCAGCGTTTTTGGGACAGGGGGCGGTGAGCAGTTCTTC
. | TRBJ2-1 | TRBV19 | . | CASRIVGGQTYNEQFF | TGTGCCAGTAGGATCGTCGGGGGACAGACTTACAATGAGCAGTTCTTC
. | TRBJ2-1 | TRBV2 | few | CASTAEIDNEQFF | TGTGCCAGCACAGCGGAAATAGACAATGAGCAGTTCTTC
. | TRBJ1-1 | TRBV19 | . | CASNKIDDRGAFF | TGTGCCAGTAATAAGATCGATGACCGAGGAGCTTTCTTT
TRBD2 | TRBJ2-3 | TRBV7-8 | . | CASSLGLAGYSDTQYF | TGTGCCAGCAGCCTGGGACTAGCGGGGTACTCAGATACGCAGTATTTT
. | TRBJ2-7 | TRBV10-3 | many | CAISGSGSYEQYF | TGTGCCATCAGCGGCTCCGGCTCCTACGAGCAGTACTTC
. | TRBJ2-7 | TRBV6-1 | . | CASSEGKTYEQYF | TGTGCCAGCAGTGAAGGTAAAACCTACGAGCAGTACTTC
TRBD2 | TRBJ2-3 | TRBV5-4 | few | CASSPGGGGSTDTQYF | TGTGCCAGCAGCCCCGGCGGGGGGGGCAGCACAGATACGCAGTATTTT
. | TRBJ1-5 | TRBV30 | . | CAWATGTFNQPQHF | TGTGCCTGGGCTACGGGGACTTTCAATCAGCCCCAGCATTTT
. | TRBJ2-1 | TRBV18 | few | CASSPPSGSTYNEQFF | TGTGCCAGCTCACCACCGTCAGGATCCACCTACAATGAGCAGTTCTTC
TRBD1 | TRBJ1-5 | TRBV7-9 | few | CASSRDRQGSWPQHF | TGTGCCAGCAGCCGCGACCGACAGGGTAGTTGGCCCCAGCATTTT
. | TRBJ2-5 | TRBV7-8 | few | CASSSRGEETQYF | TGTGCCAGCAGTTCTAGGGGGGAGGAGACCCAGTACTTC
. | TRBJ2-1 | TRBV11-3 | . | CASSLERGRPSYNEQFF | TGTGCCAGCAGCTTAGAGCGGGGGCGCCCCTCCTACAATGAGCAGTTCTTC
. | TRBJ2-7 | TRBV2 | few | CASIVALLSYEQYF | TGTGCCAGCATTGTAGCCCTCCTCTCCTACGAGCAGTACTTC
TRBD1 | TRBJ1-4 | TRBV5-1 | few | CASRLTGSGEKLFF | TGCGCCAGCAGGCTGACAGGGAGTGGTGAAAAACTGTTTTTT
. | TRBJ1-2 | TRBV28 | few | CASSYYGYTF | TGTGCCAGCAGTTACTATGGCTACACCTTC
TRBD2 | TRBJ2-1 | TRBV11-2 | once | CASSLGTSGPGEQFF | TGTGCCAGCAGCTTGGGGACTAGCGGCCCAGGGGAGCAGTTCTTC
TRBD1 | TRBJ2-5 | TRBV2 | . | CASSEGTGSFQETQYF | TGTGCCAGCAGCGAAGGGACAGGGTCTTTCCAAGAGACCCAGTACTTC
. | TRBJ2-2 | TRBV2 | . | CASNRDTANTGELFF | TGTGCCAGCAATCGGGACACAGCGAACACCGGGGAGCTGTTTTTT
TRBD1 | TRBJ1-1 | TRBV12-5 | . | CASLDRANTEAFF | TGTGCTAGTCTAGACAGGGCGAACACTGAAGCTTTCTTT
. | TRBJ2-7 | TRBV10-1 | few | CASSESEFGGQYF | TGCGCCAGCAGTGAGTCCGAGTTCGGGGGGCAGTACTTC
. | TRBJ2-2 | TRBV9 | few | CASSQGRAGELFF | TGTGCCAGCAGCCAGGGCAGGGCCGGGGAGCTGTTTTTT
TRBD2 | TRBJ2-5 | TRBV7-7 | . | CASSSGQRGSQETQYF | TGTGCTAGCAGCTCAGGCCAGCGGGGGTCACAAGAGACCCAGTACTTC
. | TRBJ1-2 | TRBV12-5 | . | CASGSDPRVIRF | TGTGCTAGTGGTTCCGACCCCCGAGTTATACGTTTC
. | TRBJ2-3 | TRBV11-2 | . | CASRPYASTDTQYF | TGTGCCAGCAGACCATACGCTAGCACAGATACGCAGTATTTT
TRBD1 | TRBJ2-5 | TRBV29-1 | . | CSVDRGWTQYF | TGCAGCGTCGACAGGGGCTGGACCCAGTACTTC
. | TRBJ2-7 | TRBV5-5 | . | CASTLDGPPYEQYF | TGTGCCAGCACCTTGGACGGGCCCCCCTACGAGCAGTACTTC
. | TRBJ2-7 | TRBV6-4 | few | CASSEVSFYEQYF | TGTGCCAGCAGTGAGGTCTCCTTCTACGAGCAGTACTTC
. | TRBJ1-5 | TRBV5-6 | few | CASSKRTEFKQPQHF | TGTGCCAGCAGCAAACGGACAGAATTCAAACAGCCCCAGCATTTT
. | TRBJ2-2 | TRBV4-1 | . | CASSRTGNSGELFF | TGCGCCAGCAGCCGGACCGGGAATAGCGGGGAGCTGTTTTTT
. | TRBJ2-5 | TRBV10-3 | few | CAISDPNSLSGTQYF | TGTGCCATCAGTGACCCCAACTCCCTGTCGGGGACCCAGTACTTC
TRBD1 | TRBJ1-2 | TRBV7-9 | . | CASSPWDRRDYGYTF | TGTGCCAGCAGCCCCTGGGACAGGCGAGACTATGGCTACACCTTC
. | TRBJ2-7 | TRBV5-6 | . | CASSLRTTLYEQYF | TGTGCCAGCAGCTTGAGGACGACGCTTTACGAGCAGTACTTC
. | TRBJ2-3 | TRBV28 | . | CASGKGTSTDTQYF | TGTGCCAGCGGAAAAGGGACTAGCACAGATACGCAGTATTTT
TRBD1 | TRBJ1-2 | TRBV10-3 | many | CAISDPDRVGGYTF | TGTGCCATCAGTGACCCTGACAGGGTTGGTGGCTACACCTTC
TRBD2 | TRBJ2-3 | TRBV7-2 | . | CASSSRSGGPDTQYF | TGTGCCAGCAGCTCCCGTAGCGGGGGCCCCGATACGCAGTATTTT
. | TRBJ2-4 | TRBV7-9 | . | CASSRTGNIQYF | TGTGCCAGCAGCCGGACGGGGAACATTCAGTACTTC
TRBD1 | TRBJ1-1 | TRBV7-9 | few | CASSEQGLTEAFF | TGTGCCAGCAGCGAACAGGGGCTCACTGAAGCTTTCTTT
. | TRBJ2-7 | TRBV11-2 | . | CASSASPTVRVEQYF | TGTGCCAGCAGCGCGTCCCCGACGGTCCGGGTCGAGCAGTACTTC
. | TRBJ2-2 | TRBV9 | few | CASSSRPVNTGELFF | TGTGCCAGCAGCTCTCGACCCGTGAACACCGGGGAGCTGTTTTTT